This T cell receptor beta chain emerged from a study of vaccination and CD4 T cells after COVID-19. Treatment meaning: roughly 11-day PBMC culture with coronavirus spike peptide pools or control peptides (ViraFEST assay). Those CD4+ T cells from the unexposed donor predate the COVID-19 pandemic (2011-2018). V lost 7 bases and J lost 1; bases outside the gene matches: 1. Germline assignment: CDR1 DFQATT and CDR2 SNEGSKA (reference sequence). The CDR3 is 14 amino acids. The Oncomine TCR Beta short-read assay was applied to DNA of cultured CD4+ T cells. TCRdb re-analysed the PCR reads in MiXCR, keeping a single row per CDR3 protein. Here the sample spans a few thousand distinct CDR3 sequences, about 39% being singletons. This clonotype was seen a handful of times. The antigen remains undetermined.

The source of this sequence is a human donor in good health. The V gene is TRBV20-1, the J gene TRBJ2-2; 12 nucleotides align to TRBD2. The sample comprised CD4+ T cells from blood, cultured in vitro. The chain's CDR3 is CSGTSGMNTGELFF. The CDR3 region has the DNA TGCAGTGGGACTAGCGGGATGAACACCGGGGAGCTGTTTTTT.